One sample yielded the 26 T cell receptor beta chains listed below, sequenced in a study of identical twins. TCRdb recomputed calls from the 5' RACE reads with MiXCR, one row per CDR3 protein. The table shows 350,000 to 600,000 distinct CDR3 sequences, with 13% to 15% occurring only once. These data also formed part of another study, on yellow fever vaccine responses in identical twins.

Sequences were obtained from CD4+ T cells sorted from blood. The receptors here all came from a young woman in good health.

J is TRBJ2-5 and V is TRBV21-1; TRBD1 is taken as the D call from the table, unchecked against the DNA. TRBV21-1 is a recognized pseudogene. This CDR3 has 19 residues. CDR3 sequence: CASSKGAGIRGTGEETQYF. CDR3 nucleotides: TGTGCCAGCAGCAAGGGCGCCGGGATAAGGGGTACGGGCGAAGAGACCCAGTACTTC.

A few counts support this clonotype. The CDR3 loop is CASSQRLAGQNNEQFF. DNA for the CDR3: TGTGCCAGCAGCCAACGACTAGCGGGGCAAAACAATGAGCAGTTCTTC. The genes are TRBV3-1 and TRBJ2-1; TRBD2 aligns across 11 bases. Germline V CDR1 and CDR2: LGHDT, YNNKEL (reference sequence). The CDR3 covers 16 residues. V gave up 2 bases and J gave up 5 bases; unmatched junction bases: 5.

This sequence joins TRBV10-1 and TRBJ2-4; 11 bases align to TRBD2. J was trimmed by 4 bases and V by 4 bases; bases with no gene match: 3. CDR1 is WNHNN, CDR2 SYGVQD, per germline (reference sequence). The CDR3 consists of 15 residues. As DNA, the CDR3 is TGCGCCAGCAGTGGGGGACTAGCGGCTAAAAACATTCAGTACTTC. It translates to CASSGGLAAKNIQYF.

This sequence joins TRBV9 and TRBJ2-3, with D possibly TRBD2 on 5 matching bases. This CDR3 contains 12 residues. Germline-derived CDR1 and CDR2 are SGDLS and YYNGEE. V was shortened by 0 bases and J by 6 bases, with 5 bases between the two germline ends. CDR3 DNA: TGTGCCAGCAGCGTAGAGCGGGATACGCAGTATTTT. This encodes CASSVERDTQYF.

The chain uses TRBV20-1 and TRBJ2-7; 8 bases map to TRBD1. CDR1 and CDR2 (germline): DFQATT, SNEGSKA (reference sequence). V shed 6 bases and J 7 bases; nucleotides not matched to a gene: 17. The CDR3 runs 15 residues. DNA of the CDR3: TGCAGTGCCCAGCCAGGGGGACAGGTTGGGAGAGAGCAGTACTTC. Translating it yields CSAQPGGQVGREQYF.

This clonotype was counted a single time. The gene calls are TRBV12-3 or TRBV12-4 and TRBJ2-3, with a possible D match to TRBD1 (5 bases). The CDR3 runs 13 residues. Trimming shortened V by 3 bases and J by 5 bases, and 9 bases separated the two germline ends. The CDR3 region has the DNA TGTGCCAGCAGTTTCTTTAGGGGAGATACGCAGTATTTT. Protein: CASSFFRGDTQYF.

CDR3 residues: CAVSSGANVLTF. Written as DNA, the CDR3 is TGTGCCGTAAGCTCTGGGGCCAACGTCCTGACTTTC. The rearrangement joins TRBV10-3 to TRBJ2-6; D call uncertain. Germline V CDR1 and CDR2: ENHRY, SYGVKD. V was cut by 11 bases and J by 0 bases, with 5 bases left in between. CDR3 size: 12 residues.

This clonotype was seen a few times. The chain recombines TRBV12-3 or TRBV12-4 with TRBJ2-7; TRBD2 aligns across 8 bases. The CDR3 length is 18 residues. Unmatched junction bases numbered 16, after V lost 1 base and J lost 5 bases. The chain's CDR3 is CASSLGRNEREKGHEQYF. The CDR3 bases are TGTGCCAGCAGTTTAGGGAGGAATGAGCGGGAGAAGGGCCACGAGCAGTACTTC.

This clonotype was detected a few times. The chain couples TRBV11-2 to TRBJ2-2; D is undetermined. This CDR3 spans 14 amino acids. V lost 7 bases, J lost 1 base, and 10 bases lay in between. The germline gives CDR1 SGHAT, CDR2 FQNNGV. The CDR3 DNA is TGTGCCAGCACCTTGACCGTGAACACCGGGGAGCTGTTTTTT. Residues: CASTLTVNTGELFF.

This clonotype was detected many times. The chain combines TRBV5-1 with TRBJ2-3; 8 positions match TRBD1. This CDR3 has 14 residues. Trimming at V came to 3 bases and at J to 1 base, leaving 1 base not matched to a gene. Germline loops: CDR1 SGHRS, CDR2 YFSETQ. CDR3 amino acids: CASSSGQGTDTQYF. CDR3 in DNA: TGCGCCAGCAGCTCGGGACAGGGCACAGATACGCAGTATTTT.

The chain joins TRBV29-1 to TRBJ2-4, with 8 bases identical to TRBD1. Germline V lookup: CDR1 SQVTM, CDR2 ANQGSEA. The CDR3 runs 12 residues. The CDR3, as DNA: TGCACCGAAGACAGGGGAAAGAACATTCAGTACTTC. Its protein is CTEDRGKNIQYF.

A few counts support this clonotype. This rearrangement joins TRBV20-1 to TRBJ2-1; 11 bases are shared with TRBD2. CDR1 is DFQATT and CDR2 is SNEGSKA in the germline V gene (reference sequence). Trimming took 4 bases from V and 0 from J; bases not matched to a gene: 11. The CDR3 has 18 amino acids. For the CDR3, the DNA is TGCAGTGCTATCGGGACTAGCGGAGTTCCGAGCTCCTACAATGAGCAGTTCTTC. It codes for CSAIGTSGVPSSYNEQFF.

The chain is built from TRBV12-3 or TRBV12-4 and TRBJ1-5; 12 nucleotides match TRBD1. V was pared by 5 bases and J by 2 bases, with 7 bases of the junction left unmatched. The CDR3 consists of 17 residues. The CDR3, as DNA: TGTGCCAGCAGTCCAGGGACAGGGGGCGCGGGCAATCAGCCCCAGCATTTT. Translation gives CASSPGTGGAGNQPQHF.

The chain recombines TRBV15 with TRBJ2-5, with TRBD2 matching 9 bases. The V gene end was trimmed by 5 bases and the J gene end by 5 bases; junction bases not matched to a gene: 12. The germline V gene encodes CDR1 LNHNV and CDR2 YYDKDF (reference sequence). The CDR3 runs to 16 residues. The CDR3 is CATSGRQTSGEETQYF. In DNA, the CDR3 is TGTGCCACCAGCGGCCGCCAGACTAGCGGCGAGGAGACCCAGTACTTC.

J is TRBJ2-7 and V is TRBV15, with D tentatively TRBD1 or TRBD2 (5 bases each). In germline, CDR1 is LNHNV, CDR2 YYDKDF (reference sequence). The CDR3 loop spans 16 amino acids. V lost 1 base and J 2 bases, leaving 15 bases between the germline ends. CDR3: CATSRVTGAGTYEQYF. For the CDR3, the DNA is TGTGCCACCAGCAGAGTCACCGGGGCCGGAACCTACGAGCAGTACTTC.

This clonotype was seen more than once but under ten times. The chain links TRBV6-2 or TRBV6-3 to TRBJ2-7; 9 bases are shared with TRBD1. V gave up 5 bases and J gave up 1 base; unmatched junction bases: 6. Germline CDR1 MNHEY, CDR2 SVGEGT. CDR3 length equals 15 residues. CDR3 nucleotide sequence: TGTGCCAGCAGTGTTAGAGGGACAGGGTCCTACGAGCAGTACTTC. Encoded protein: CASSVRGTGSYEQYF.

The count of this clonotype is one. CDR3 loop: CASSYGGQEDEQYF. The DNA for the CDR3 is TGTGCCAGCAGTTACGGGGGACAGGAGGACGAGCAGTACTTC. V usage is TRBV6-5 and J usage is TRBJ2-7, with TRBD1 identical over 8 bases. Per the germline V gene, CDR1 is MNHEY and CDR2 is SVGAGI. The CDR3 is made up of 14 amino acids. With 2 bases clipped from V and 5 bases from J, the junction kept 5 bases outside the gene matches.

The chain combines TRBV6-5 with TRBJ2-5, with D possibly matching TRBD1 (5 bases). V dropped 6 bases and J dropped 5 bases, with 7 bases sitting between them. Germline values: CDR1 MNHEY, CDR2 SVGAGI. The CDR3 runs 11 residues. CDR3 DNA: TGTGCCAGCAGGAACAGGGAGACCCAGTACTTC. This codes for CASRNRETQYF.

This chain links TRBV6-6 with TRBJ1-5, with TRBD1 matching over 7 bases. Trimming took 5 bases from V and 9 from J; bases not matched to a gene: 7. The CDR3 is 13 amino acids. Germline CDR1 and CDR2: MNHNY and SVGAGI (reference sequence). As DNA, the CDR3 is TGTGCCAGCAGTCAGGGGGGGCGGTGGCCCCAGCATTTT. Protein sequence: CASSQGGRWPQHF.

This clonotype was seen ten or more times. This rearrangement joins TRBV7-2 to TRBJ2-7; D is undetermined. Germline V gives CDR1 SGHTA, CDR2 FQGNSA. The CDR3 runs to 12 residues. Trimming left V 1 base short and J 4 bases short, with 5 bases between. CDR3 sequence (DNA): TGTGCCAGCAGCTTAGAGCTTTACGAGCAGTACTTC. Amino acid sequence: CASSLELYEQYF.

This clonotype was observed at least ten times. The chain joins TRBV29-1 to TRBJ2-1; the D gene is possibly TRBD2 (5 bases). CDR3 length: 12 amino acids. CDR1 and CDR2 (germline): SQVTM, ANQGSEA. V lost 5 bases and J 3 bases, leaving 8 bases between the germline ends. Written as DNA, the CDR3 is TGCAGCGTTTCCGGAGGCTACAATGAGCAGTTCTTC. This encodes CSVSGGYNEQFF.

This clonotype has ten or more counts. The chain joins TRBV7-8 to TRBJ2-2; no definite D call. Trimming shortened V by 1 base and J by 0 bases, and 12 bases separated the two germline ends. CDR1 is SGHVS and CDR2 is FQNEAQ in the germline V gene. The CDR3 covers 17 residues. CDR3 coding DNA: TGTGCCAGCAGCTTAGGACTGCATAACGCGAACACCGGGGAGCTGTTTTTT. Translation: CASSLGLHNANTGELFF.

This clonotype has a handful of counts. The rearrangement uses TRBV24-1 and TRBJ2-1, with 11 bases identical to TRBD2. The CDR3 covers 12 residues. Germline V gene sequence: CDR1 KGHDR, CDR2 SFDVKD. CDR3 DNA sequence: TGTGTCGCTAGCGGGGGGAACAATGAGCAGTTCTTC. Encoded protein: CVASGGNNEQFF.

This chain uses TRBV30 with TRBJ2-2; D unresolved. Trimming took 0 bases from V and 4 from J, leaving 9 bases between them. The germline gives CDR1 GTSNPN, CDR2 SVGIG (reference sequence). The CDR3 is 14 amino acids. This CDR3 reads CAWSVLQTTGELFF. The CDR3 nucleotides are TGTGCCTGGAGTGTACTACAGACCACCGGGGAGCTGTTTTTT.

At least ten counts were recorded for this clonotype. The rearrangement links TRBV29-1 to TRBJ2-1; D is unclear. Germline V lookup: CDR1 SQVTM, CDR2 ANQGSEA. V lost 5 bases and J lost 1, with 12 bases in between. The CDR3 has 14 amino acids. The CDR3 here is CSVPYPSSYNEQFF. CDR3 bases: TGCAGCGTTCCCTATCCCTCGTCCTACAATGAGCAGTTCTTC.

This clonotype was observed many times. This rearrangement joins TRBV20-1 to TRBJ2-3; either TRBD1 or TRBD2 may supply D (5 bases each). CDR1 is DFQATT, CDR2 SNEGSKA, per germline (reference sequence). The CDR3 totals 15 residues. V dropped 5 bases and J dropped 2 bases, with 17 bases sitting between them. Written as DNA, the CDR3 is TGCAGTGCTTCCCCGGCCGGGACCCCCACAGATACGCAGTATTTT. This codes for CSASPAGTPTDTQYF.